This T cell receptor beta chain stems from a study of T-cell memory formation after mild COVID-19. Study-level results: Of the contracting clones, CD4+ ones lay mainly in CM and EM, and CD8+ ones in EMRA.

TCRdb reanalysed the 5' RACE reads using MiXCR and keeps one entry per CDR3 protein. There are about 290,000 distinct CDR3 sequences in the sample; roughly 15% occur only once, and more than 20% lies in the top ten. J was trimmed by 0 bases and V by 5 bases; bases with no gene match: 7. The germline V gene encodes CDR1 SEHNR and CDR2 FQNEAQ (reference sequence). The CDR3 is 18 amino acids. As regards this clonotype: Its antigen is currently unknown.

This chain links TRBV7-9 with TRBJ2-3; TRBD2 agrees at 14 bases. The receptor comes from a man between 18 and 29 years old who had mild COVID-19 (a few samples of this study predate the infection). Cell type and time point are not known. The material sequenced was PBMCs or a T cell subset sorted from them (not recorded which). The CDR3 nucleotides read TGTGCCAGCAGCGCCGGGACTAGCGGGGGTCGAAGCACAGATACGCAGTATTTT. Encoded protein: CASSAGTSGGRSTDTQYF.